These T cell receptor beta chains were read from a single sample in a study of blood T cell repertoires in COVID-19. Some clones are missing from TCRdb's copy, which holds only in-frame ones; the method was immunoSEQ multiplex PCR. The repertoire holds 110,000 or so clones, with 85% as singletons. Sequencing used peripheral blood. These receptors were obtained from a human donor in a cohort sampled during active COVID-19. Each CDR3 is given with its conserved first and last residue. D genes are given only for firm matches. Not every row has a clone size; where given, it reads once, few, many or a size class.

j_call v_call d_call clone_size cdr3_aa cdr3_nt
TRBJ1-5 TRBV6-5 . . CASSSGLLNQPQHF TGTGCCAGCAGTTCGGGACTGCTCAATCAGCCCCAGCATTTT
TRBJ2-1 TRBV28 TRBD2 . CASSLASGGLNEQFF TGTGCCAGCAGTTTAGCTAGCGGGGGGCTCAATGAGCAGTTCTTC
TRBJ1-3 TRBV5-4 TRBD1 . CASSKGQGAGGNTIYF TGTGCCAGCAGCAAAGGACAGGGGGCAGGTGGAAACACCATATATTTT
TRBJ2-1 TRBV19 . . CASRGREQDSYNEQFF TGTGCCAGTAGAGGCCGAGAGCAGGACTCCTACAATGAGCAGTTCTTC
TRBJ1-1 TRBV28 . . CASSRGDYTEAFF TGTGCCAGCAGTCGAGGGGACTACACTGAAGCTTTCTTT
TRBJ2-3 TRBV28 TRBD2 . CASSFRTSGRTDTQYF TGTGCCAGCAGTTTTCGCACTAGCGGCCGCACAGATACGCAGTATTTT
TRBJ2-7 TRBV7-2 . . CASSLISTQQYF TGTGCCAGCAGCTTAATCTCGACTCAGCAGTACTTC
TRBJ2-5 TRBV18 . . CASSADRQETQYF TGTGCCAGCTCAGCCGACAGGCAAGAGACCCAGTACTTC
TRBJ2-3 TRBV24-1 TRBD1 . CATSAPDRGFTDTQYF TGTGCCACCAGTGCGCCCGACAGGGGATTCACAGATACGCAGTATTTT
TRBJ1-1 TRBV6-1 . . CASSEQGPNTEAFF TGTGCCAGCAGTGAACAGGGCCCGAACACTGAAGCTTTCTTT
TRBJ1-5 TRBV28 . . CASSFQGFGNQPQHF TGTGCCAGCAGTTTTCAGGGATTTGGCAATCAGCCCCAGCATTTT
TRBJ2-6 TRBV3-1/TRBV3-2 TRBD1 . CASSLWTGSLLAGANVLTF TGTGCCAGCAGCCTCTGGACAGGGAGCTTACTGGCTGGGGCCAACGTCCTGACTTTC
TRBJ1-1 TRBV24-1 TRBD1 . CATRSQGATEAFF TGTGCCACTCGGTCTCAGGGGGCCACTGAAGCTTTCTTT
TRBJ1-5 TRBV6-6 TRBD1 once CASSYGDREQPQHF TGTGCCAGCAGTTACGGGGACAGGGAGCAGCCCCAGCATTTT
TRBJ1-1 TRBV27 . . CASSWRENTEAFF TGTGCCAGCAGTTGGAGGGAGAACACTGAAGCTTTCTTT
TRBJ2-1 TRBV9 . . CASSVAPGHEQFF TGTGCCAGCAGCGTAGCTCCAGGGCATGAGCAGTTCTTC
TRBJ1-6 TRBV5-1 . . CASSLRGLDSPLHF TGCGCCAGCAGCTTAAGGGGCCTGGATTCACCCCTCCACTTT
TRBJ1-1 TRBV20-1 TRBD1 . CSASAGGARAEAFF TGCAGTGCTAGTGCAGGGGGCGCAAGGGCTGAAGCTTTCTTT
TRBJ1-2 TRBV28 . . CASRYTGSGGYTF TGTGCCAGCAGATATACAGGGTCAGGTGGCTACACCTTC
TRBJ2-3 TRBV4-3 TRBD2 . CASSLGGARDTQYF TGCGCCAGCAGCCTCGGGGGGGCCAGGGATACGCAGTATTTT
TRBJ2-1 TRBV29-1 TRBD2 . CSVVGGADLNEQFF TGCAGCGTTGTCGGGGGGGCCGACTTGAATGAGCAGTTCTTC
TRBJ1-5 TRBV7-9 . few CASSLLRRRGSQPQHF TGTGCCAGCAGCTTACTCAGGCGGCGGGGGAGTCAGCCCCAGCATTTT
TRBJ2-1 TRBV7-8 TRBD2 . CASSLAGYYNEQFF TGTGCCAGCAGCCTAGCGGGCTACTACAATGAGCAGTTCTTC
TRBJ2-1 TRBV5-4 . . CASSHPAGAGLYNEQFF TGTGCCAGCAGCCACCCGGCAGGGGCTGGTCTCTACAATGAGCAGTTCTTC
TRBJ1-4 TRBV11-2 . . CASSLDSATNEKLFF TGTGCCAGCAGCTTAGACAGTGCAACTAATGAAAAACTGTTTTTT
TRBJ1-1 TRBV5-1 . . CASSLVQGRNTEAFF TGCGCCAGCAGCTTGGTCCAGGGGAGGAACACTGAAGCTTTCTTT
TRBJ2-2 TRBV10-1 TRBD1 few CASSTGGIGELFF TGCGCCAGCAGTACAGGGGGGATCGGGGAGCTGTTTTTT
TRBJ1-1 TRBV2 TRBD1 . CASSLGQGWKAFF TGTGCCAGCAGTCTCGGACAGGGATGGAAAGCTTTCTTT
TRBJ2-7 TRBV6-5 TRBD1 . CASSNRGPYDEQYF TGTGCCAGCTCGAACAGGGGGCCTTACGACGAGCAGTACTTC
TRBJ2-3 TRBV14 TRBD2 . CASSKRGAATDTQYF TGTGCCAGCAGCAAGCGGGGGGCGGCCACAGATACGCAGTATTTT
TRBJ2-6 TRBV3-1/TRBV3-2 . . CASSQVRANVLTF TGTGCCAGCAGCCAAGTGAGAGCCAACGTCCTGACTTTC
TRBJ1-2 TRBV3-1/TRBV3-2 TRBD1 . CASSQEGRGPGYTF TGTGCCAGCAGCCAAGAGGGCAGGGGGCCGGGCTACACCTTC
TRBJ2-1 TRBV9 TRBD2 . CASSVGTSLDEQFF TGTGCCAGCAGCGTAGGGACTAGTTTGGATGAGCAGTTCTTC
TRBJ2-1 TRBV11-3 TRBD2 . CASSLTSGGPLEQFF TGTGCCAGCAGCTTGACTAGCGGGGGTCCCCTTGAGCAGTTCTTC
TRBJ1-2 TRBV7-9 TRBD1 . CASSKETGTEGYTF TGTGCCAGCAGCAAGGAGACAGGGACTGAAGGCTACACCTTC
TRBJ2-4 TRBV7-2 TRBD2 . CASSSYERGGRGGIQYF TGTGCCAGCAGCTCCTACGAGCGGGGGGGCCGAGGTGGCATTCAGTACTTC
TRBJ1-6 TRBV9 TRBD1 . CASSVGTGAGSPLHF TGTGCCAGCAGCGTAGGGACAGGGGCCGGTTCACCCCTCCACTTT